These 26 T cell receptor beta chains originate from one sample sequenced in a study of beta chain features in type 1 diabetes. Study conclusions and caveats: Within each of all four CD4+ subsets, Type 1 diabetes patients had TCRB CDR3s that were moderately but significantly shorter.

Expressed TCRB transcripts were sequenced after all isolated RNA was converted to cDNA. Libraries were prepared by immunoSEQ multiplex PCR; TCRdb keeps only in-frame clonotypes and omits some of them. Of some 160,000 clones in the sample, about 9% were seen once. Antigen specificity for these receptors is unknown. Sequences were obtained from central memory CD4+ T cells from blood. These TCRs come from a woman in her twenties or thirties with type 1 diabetes.

This clone has more than one count but fewer than ten. Within the sample, other DNA sequences also encode this same CDR3. The chain joins TRBV7-9 to TRBJ1-2, with 8 positions matching TRBD1. V gave up 5 bases and J gave up 7 bases; unmatched junction bases: 6. Germline values: CDR1 SEHNR, CDR2 FQNEAQ (reference sequence). The CDR3 has 13 amino acids. This CDR3 reads CASSLGQGSGYTF. The CDR3 DNA follows: TGTGCCAGCAGCCTCGGACAGGGCTCTGGCTACACCTTC.

This clone was seen at least ten times. The V and J genes are TRBV9 and TRBJ2-2; D remains unclear. Trimming removed 0 bases from V and 7 bases from J, with 7 bases in between. The V gene's germline CDR1 is SGDLS and CDR2 YYNGEE. This CDR3 is built from 13 residues. This chain's CDR3 is CASSVASIGELFF. DNA for the CDR3: TGTGCCAGCAGCGTAGCTAGTATCGGGGAGCTGTTTTTT.

The chain couples TRBV6-6 to TRBJ2-1; TRBD2 matches at 7 bases. The V and J ends lost 6 bases and 9 bases, in that order; junction bases with no gene match: 14. The germline CDR1 and CDR2 sequences are MNHNY and SVGAGI (reference sequence). This CDR3 is built from 15 residues. In DNA form, the CDR3 reads TGTGCCAGCAGCCACCAGCGGGACCCCAGACTTGAGCAGTTCTTC. It codes for CASSHQRDPRLEQFF.

The V call is TRBV6-5, the J call TRBJ2-1; perhaps TRBD1 as D (5 bases). CDR1 and CDR2 (germline): MNHEY, SVGAGI. This CDR3 spans 11 amino acids. V was clipped by 5 bases and J by 6 bases, with 5 bases between them. CDR3 amino acids: CASSRGNEQFF. The CDR3 DNA reads TGTGCCAGCAGTAGGGGCAATGAGCAGTTCTTC.

This clone was counted between two and nine times. The chain joins TRBV27 to TRBJ1-2; no firm D call. From germline, CDR1 is MNHEY and CDR2 SMNVEV (reference sequence). The CDR3 runs 16 residues. Trimming left V 4 bases short and J 6 bases short, with 21 bases between. This CDR3 reads CASSSIAEGRVNGYTF. CDR3 DNA sequence: TGTGCCAGCAGTTCCATAGCCGAGGGAAGAGTTAATGGCTACACCTTC.

This clone was seen a handful of times. The gene calls are TRBV7-3 and TRBJ2-1, with TRBD2 matching 12 bases. The germline V gene has CDR1 SGHTA and CDR2 FQGTGA. This CDR3 spans 16 amino acids. V lost 4 bases to trimming and J lost 9 bases; unmatched junction nucleotides: 10. CDR3 nucleotide sequence: TGTGCCAGCAGCTCCCGGACTAGCGGGATAAGGAGTGAGCAGTTCTTC. Translated: CASSSRTSGIRSEQFF.

This clone showed up just a few times. This chain connects TRBV28 to TRBJ1-2; weak D call: TRBD1 (6 bases). The CDR3 spans 15 residues. The germline CDR1 and CDR2 sequences are MDHEN and SYDVKM. V was clipped by 5 bases and J by 8 bases, with 21 bases between them. CDR3: CASSQTGHQLGGYTF. The CDR3 DNA is TGTGCCAGCAGTCAGACGGGACACCAACTGGGGGGCTACACCTTC.

The sample holds a few counts of this clone. The rearrangement links TRBV5-4 to TRBJ2-3; 7 nucleotides align to TRBD2. V dropped 3 bases and J dropped 2; count of bases not matched to a gene: 6. CDR3 length equals 15 residues. CDR1 is SGHNT, CDR2 YYREEE, per germline (reference sequence). The CDR3 loop reads CASSSSGTTTDTQYF. CDR3 sequence (DNA): TGTGCCAGCAGCTCGTCCGGGACTACCACAGATACGCAGTATTTT.

This clone has more than one count but fewer than ten. This chain links TRBV7-9 with TRBJ2-7; 13 nucleotides line up with TRBD2. Germline CDR1 is SEHNR and CDR2 is FQNEAQ (reference sequence). Trimming at V came to 5 bases and at J to 7 bases, leaving 14 bases not matched to a gene. The CDR3 consists of 17 residues. The CDR3: CASSIRSGTSGIGEQYF. The CDR3 DNA reads as TGTGCCAGCAGCATCAGATCAGGGACTAGCGGGATAGGGGAGCAGTACTTC.

This clone was observed a handful of times. DNA for the CDR3: TGTGCCAGCAGCGTAGGCGGGTTCCAAGAGACCCAGTACTTC. It yields the protein CASSVGGFQETQYF. The chain combines TRBV9 with TRBJ2-5, with a weak D call TRBD2 (5 bases). V was cut by 0 bases and J by 1 base, with 7 bases left in between. The CDR3 totals 14 residues. CDR1 SGDLS and CDR2 YYNGEE come from the germline V gene.

This clone appeared a few times. This chain uses TRBV29-1 with TRBJ2-5; possible D gene TRBD1, 6 bases. Germline-derived CDR1 and CDR2 are SQVTM and ANQGSEA. CDR3 size: 13 residues. The ends were cut back, 4 bases at V and 5 bases at J, with 14 bases in the middle. CDR3 DNA: TGCAGCGTTGGGGAATCAGGGGCGGAGACCCAGTACTTC. This encodes CSVGESGAETQYF.

This clone has ten or more counts. The V gene is TRBV4-1, the J gene TRBJ2-7, with D possibly matching TRBD1 (6 bases). CDR1 and CDR2 from the germline V gene are MGHRA and YSYEKL. V was cut by 4 bases and J by 5 bases, with 15 bases left in between. This CDR3 has 14 amino acids. CDR3 amino acids: CASSPGTRGHEQYF. The DNA of the CDR3 is TGCGCCAGCAGCCCAGGAACCAGGGGCCACGAGCAGTACTTC.

V usage is TRBV27 and J usage is TRBJ1-2; D perhaps matches TRBD1 (5 bases). Germline V lookup: CDR1 MNHEY, CDR2 SMNVEV (reference sequence). The CDR3 loop spans 13 amino acids. V dropped 2 bases and J dropped 8 bases, with 12 bases sitting between them. The CDR3 DNA follows: TGTGCCAGCAGTTTACAGGGTATCGTCGGCTACACCTTC. Amino acids: CASSLQGIVGYTF.

The chain employs TRBV2 and TRBJ2-7; D is perhaps TRBD2 (6 bases). Trimming took 6 bases from V and 4 from J, leaving 10 bases between them. This CDR3 region has 12 residues. CDR1 and CDR2 from the germline V gene are SNHLY and FYNNEI. As DNA, the CDR3 is TGTGCCAGCAGAAAACGGGAGTACGAGCAGTACTTC. As protein: CASRKREYEQYF.

J is TRBJ2-5 and V is TRBV11-3; D possibly corresponds to TRBD2 (5 bases). Trimming removed 8 bases from V and 5 bases from J, with 9 bases in between. This CDR3 region has 11 residues. Germline CDR1 SGHNT, CDR2 YENEEA. The CDR3 DNA follows: TGTGCCAGCCGAACGGGGGAGACCCAGTACTTC. Amino acids: CASRTGETQYF. The full variable domain, in which reference TRBV11-3 and TRBJ2-5 provide the parts outside the CDR3, is EAGVVQSPRYKIIEKKQPVAFWCNPISGHNTLYWYLQNLGQGPELLIRYENEEAVDDSQLPKDRFSAERLKGVDSTLKIQPAELGDSAVYLCASRTGETQYFGPGTRLLVL.

The J gene is TRBJ2-3, the V gene TRBV5-1; possibly TRBD2 for D (5 bases). The V end lost 2 bases, the J end lost 2 bases, and 9 bases lay between the germline ends. The CDR3 runs 14 residues. Per the germline V gene, CDR1 is SGHRS and CDR2 is YFSETQ. The CDR3 is CASSFDGDTDTQYF. CDR3 bases: TGCGCCAGCAGCTTCGACGGGGACACAGATACGCAGTATTTT.

This clone was counted only a few times. The CDR3 protein is CAWSVYNENIQYF. The CDR3 DNA is TGTGCCTGGAGTGTGTACAACGAAAACATTCAGTACTTC. This chain connects TRBV30 to TRBJ2-4; D not certain. Germline CDR1 GTSNPN, CDR2 SVGIG (reference sequence). Trimming took 0 bases from V and 5 from J, leaving 8 bases between them. The CDR3 sequence is 13 residues long.

The chain is built from TRBV5-1 and TRBJ2-3; TRBD2 is a possible D gene (5 bases). Trimming removed 4 bases from V and 0 bases from J, with 15 bases in between. The CDR3 has 16 amino acids. Germline CDR1 and CDR2: SGHRS and YFSETQ. CDR3 nucleotides: TGCGCCAGCAGCGACGTGTTAGGCGGGAGCACAGATACGCAGTATTTT. It specifies CASSDVLGGSTDTQYF. The full variable domain, rest sourced from reference TRBV5-1 and TRBJ2-3, is KAGVTQTPRYLIKTRGQQVTLSCSPISGHRSVSWYQQTPGQGLQFLFEYFSETQRNKGNFPGRFSGRQFSNSRSEMNVSTLELGDSALYLCASSDVLGGSTDTQYFGPGTRLTVL.

This clone was seen many times. V is TRBV20-1 and J is TRBJ2-7; D is uncertain. Trimming cost V 2 bases and J 2 bases, with 4 bases left between them. Germline CDR1 is DFQATT and CDR2 is SNEGSKA (reference sequence). This CDR3 is 11 amino acids long. The CDR3 sequence is CSARRAYEQYF. For the CDR3, the DNA is TGCAGTGCTAGACGGGCCTACGAGCAGTACTTC.

Only a few counts were recorded for this clone. The chain carries TRBV28 and TRBJ1-5, with D perhaps matching TRBD1 (5 bases). CDR3 length equals 14 residues. Germline V lookup: CDR1 MDHEN, CDR2 SYDVKM. The V gene lost 6 bases and the J gene lost 5 bases, with 14 bases spanning the gap. The CDR3 coding sequence is TGTGCCAGCAGGGGTGTGTCGGGGGATCAGCCCCAGCATTTT. Translating gives CASRGVSGDQPQHF.

The chain is built from TRBV21-1 and TRBJ2-7; the table's D call, TRBD2, has no DNA check behind it. TRBV21-1 is a known pseudogene. The length of the CDR3 is 18 residues. As DNA, the CDR3 is TGTGCCAGCAGCAAAGGACTAGCGGGTAGACCCCACTCCTACGAGCAGTACTTC. Translated: CASSKGLAGRPHSYEQYF.

The genes are TRBV30 and TRBJ2-1; a weak D match, TRBD2 (5 bases). The V end was cut by 3 bases, the J end by 3 bases, with 9 bases between. Germline V gene data show CDR1 as GTSNPN and CDR2 as SVGIG (reference sequence). The CDR3 is 13 amino acids. The CDR3 sequence: CAWSGIGYNEQFF. The CDR3 DNA reads as TGTGCCTGGAGCGGGATCGGCTACAATGAGCAGTTCTTC.

This clone was seen more than once but under ten times. This chain's CDR3 is CAWSFRQAENTEAFF. CDR3 sequence (DNA): TGTGCCTGGAGTTTTCGACAGGCCGAAAACACTGAAGCTTTCTTT. This sequence joins TRBV30 and TRBJ1-1; perhaps TRBD1 as D (6 bases). The ends were cut back, 2 bases at V and 2 bases at J, with 15 bases in the middle. Germline V gene lookup returns CDR1 GTSNPN and CDR2 SVGIG (reference sequence). This CDR3 region has 15 residues.

The gene calls are TRBV7-2 and TRBJ2-5, with 13 nucleotides matching TRBD2. The CDR3 length is 17 residues. The J segment lost 6 bases and the V segment lost 3 bases, leaving 10 bases of the junction unmatched. The germline gives CDR1 SGHTA, CDR2 FQGNSA. As DNA, the CDR3 is TGTGCCAGCAGCTTGACGGGACTAGCGGGATTGACGAAGACCCAGTACTTC. It specifies CASSLTGLAGLTKTQYF.

There are a few counts of this clone. V and J are TRBV11-2 and TRBJ1-5, with D maybe TRBD1 (5 bases). In germline, CDR1 is SGHAT, CDR2 FQNNGV. V dropped 5 bases and J dropped 5 bases, with 10 bases sitting between them. The CDR3 runs to 13 residues. The DNA of the CDR3 is TGTGCCAGCAGCCTGGGGGGGGATCAGCCCCAGCATTTT. This gives the protein CASSLGGDQPQHF.

The V and J genes are TRBV5-1 and TRBJ2-3; TRBD2 matches 7 bases. Germline V gene lookup returns CDR1 SGHRS and CDR2 YFSETQ. The CDR3 loop spans 16 amino acids. J gave up 4 bases and V 0 bases, and 8 bases lay outside the gene matches. CDR3 sequence: CASSLEPSGTPDTQYF. The CDR3, as DNA: TGCGCCAGCAGCTTGGAACCCAGCGGGACGCCAGATACGCAGTATTTT. Full variable domain (missing parts from reference TRBV5-1 and TRBJ2-3): KAGVTQTPRYLIKTRGQQVTLSCSPISGHRSVSWYQQTPGQGLQFLFEYFSETQRNKGNFPGRFSGRQFSNSRSEMNVSTLELGDSALYLCASSLEPSGTPDTQYFGPGTRLTVL.